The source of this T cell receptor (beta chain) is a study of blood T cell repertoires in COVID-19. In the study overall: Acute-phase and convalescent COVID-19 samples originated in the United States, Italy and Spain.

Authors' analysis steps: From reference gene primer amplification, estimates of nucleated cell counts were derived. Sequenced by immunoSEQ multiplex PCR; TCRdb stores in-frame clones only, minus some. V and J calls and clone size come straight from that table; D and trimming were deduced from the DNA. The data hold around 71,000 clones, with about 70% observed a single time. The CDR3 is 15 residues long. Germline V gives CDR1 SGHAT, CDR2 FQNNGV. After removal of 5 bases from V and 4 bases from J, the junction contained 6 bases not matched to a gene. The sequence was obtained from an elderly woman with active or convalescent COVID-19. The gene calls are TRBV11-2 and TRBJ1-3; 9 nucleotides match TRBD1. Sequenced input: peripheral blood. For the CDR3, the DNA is TGTGCCAGCAGCCTACAGGGGGCGGGGGGAAACACCATATATTTT. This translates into CASSLQGAGGNTIYF.